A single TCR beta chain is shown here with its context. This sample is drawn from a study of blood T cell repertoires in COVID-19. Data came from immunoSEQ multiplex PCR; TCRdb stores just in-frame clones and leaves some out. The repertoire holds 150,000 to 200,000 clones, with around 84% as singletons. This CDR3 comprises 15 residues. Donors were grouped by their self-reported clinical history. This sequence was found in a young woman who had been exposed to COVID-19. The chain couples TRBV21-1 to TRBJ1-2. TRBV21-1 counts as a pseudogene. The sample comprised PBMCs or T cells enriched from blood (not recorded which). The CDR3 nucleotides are TGTGCCAGCAGCAAAGGGAGCTGCCGAGGTGGCGGCTACACCTTC. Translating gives CASSKGSCRGGGYTF.